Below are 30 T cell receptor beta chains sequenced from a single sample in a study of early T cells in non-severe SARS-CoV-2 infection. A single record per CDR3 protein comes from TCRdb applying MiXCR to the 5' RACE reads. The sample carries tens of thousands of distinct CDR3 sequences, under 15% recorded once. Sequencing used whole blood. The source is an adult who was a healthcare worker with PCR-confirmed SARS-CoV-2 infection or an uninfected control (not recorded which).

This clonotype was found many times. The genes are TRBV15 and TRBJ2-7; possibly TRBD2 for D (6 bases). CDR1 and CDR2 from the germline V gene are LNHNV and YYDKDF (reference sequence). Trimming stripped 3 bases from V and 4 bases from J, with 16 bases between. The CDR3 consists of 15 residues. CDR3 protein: CATSSPGLKEYEQYF. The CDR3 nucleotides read TGTGCCACCAGCAGCCCGGGACTGAAGGAGTACGAGCAGTACTTC. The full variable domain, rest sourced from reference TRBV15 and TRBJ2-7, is DAMVIQNPRYQVTQFGKPVTLSCSQTLNHNVMYWYQQKSSQAPKLLFHYYDKDFNNEADTPDNFQSRRPNTSFCFLDIRSPGLGDTAMYLCATSSPGLKEYEQYFGPGTRLTVT.

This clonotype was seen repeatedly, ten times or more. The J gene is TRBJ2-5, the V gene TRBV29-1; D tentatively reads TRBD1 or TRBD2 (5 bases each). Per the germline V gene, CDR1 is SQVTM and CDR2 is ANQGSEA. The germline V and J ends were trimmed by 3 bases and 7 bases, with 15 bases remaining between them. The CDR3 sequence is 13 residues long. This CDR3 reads CSVDKARAGTQYF. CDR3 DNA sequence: TGCAGCGTTGATAAAGCCAGGGCGGGGACCCAGTACTTC.

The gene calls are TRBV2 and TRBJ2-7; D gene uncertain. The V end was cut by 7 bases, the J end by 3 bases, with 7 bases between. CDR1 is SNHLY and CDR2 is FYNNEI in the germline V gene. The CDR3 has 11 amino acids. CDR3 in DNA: TGTGCCAGCAACGGCAACTACGAGCAGTACTTC. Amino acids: CASNGNYEQYF.

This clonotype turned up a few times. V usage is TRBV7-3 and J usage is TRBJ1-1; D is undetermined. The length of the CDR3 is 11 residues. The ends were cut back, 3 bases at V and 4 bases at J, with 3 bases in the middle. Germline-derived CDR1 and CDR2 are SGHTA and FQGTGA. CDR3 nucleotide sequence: TGTGCCAGCAGCTTGAGCACTGAAGCTTTCTTT. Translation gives CASSLSTEAFF. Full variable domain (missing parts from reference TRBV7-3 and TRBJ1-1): GAGVSQTPSNKVTEKGKYVELRCDPISGHTALYWYRQSLGQGPEFLIYFQGTGAADDSGLPNDRFFAVRPEGSVSTLKIQRTERGDSAVYLCASSLSTEAFFGQGTRLTVV.

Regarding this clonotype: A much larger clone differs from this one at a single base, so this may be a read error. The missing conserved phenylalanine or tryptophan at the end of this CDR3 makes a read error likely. The chain's CDR3 is CASTDDSGPYNEQFS. CDR3 nucleotide sequence: TGTGCCAGCACCGACGATAGCGGCCCCTACAATGAGCAGTTCTCC. The chain joins TRBV6-2 or TRBV6-3 to TRBJ2-1; TRBD2 is a possible D gene (6 bases). Trimming left V 7 bases short and J 2 bases short, with 15 bases between. CDR1 and CDR2 from the germline V gene are MNHEY and SVGEGT. CDR3 length: 15 residues.

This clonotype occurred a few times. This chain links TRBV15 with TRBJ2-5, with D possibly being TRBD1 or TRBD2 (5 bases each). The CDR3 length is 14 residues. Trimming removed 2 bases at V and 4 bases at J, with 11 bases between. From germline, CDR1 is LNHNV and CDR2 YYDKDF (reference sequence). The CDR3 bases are TGTGCCACCAGCAGAAGGGACCGCCGAGAGACCCAGTACTTC. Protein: CATSRRDRRETQYF.

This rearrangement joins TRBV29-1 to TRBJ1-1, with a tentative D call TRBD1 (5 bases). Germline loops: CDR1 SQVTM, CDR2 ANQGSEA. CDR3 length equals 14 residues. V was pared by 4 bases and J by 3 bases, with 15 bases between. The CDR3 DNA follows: TGCAGCGTTGTCAACCAGGGACGGGACACTGAAGCTTTCTTT. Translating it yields CSVVNQGRDTEAFF. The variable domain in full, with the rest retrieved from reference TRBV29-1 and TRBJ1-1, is SAVISQKPSRDICQRGTSLTIQCQVDSQVTMMFWYRQQPGQSLTLIATANQGSEATYESGFVIDKFPISRPNLTFSTLTVSNMSPEDSSIYLCSVVNQGRDTEAFFGQGTRLTVV.

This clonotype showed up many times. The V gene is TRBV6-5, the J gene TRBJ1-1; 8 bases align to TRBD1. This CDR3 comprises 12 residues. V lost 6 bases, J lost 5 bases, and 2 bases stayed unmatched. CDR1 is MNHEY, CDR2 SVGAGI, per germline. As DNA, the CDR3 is TGTGCCAGCAGACGGACAGGGACTGAAGCTTTCTTT. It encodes CASRRTGTEAFF.

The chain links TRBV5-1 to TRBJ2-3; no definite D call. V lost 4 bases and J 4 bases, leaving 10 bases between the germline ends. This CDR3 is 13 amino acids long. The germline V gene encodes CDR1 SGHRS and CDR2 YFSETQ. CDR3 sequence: CASSPSMADTQYF. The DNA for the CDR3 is TGCGCCAGCAGCCCCTCTATGGCAGATACGCAGTATTTT.

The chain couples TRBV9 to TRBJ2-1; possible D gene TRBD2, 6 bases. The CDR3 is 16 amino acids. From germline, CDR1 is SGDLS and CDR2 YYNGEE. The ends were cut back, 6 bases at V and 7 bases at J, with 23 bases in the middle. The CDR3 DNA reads TGTGCCAGCAATGCGAGAGTCAGCGGGTACCAAAATGAGCAGTTCTTC. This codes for CASNARVSGYQNEQFF.

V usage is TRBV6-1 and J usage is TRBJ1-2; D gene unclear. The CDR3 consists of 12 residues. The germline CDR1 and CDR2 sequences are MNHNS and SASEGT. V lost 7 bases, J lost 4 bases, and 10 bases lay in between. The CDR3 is CASTETTYGYTF. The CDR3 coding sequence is TGTGCCAGCACCGAGACAACCTATGGCTACACCTTC.

The CDR3 region has the DNA TGCAGCGTCCGAGGCCGGGACGGACCCTACGAGCAGTACTTC. The encoded protein is CSVRGRDGPYEQYF. This chain links TRBV29-1 with TRBJ2-7; perhaps D is TRBD1 or TRBD2 (5 bases each). The CDR3 contains 14 residues. Germline CDR1 is SQVTM and CDR2 is ANQGSEA. V was trimmed by 6 bases and J by 2 bases, leaving 17 bases between them.

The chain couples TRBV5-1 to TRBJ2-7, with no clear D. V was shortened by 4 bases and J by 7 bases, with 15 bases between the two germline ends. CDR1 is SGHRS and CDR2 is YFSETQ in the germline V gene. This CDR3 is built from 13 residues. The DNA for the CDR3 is TGCGCCAGCAGCCTTGGGTCTATGAGGGAGCAGTACTTC. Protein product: CASSLGSMREQYF.

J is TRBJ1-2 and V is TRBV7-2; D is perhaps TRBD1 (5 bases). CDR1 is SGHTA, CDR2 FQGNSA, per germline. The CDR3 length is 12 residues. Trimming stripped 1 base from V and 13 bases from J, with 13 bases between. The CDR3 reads CASSLGAGHPTF. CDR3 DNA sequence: TGTGCCAGCAGCTTAGGCGCGGGGCACCCCACCTTC.

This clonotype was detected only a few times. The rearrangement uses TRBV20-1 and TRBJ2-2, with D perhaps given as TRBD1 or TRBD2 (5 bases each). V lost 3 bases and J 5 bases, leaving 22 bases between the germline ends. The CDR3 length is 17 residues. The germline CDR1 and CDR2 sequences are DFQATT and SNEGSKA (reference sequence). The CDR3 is CSASGTGTNARTGELFF. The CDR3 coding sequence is TGCAGTGCTAGTGGTACGGGGACCAATGCACGGACCGGGGAGCTGTTTTTT.

The CDR3 is CASSQRGQGTDTQYF. The CDR3 coding sequence is TGTGCCAGCAGCCAACGAGGACAGGGCACAGATACGCAGTATTTT. The J gene is TRBJ2-3, the V gene TRBV3-1; 7 bases align to TRBD1. Germline V CDR1 and CDR2: LGHDT, YNNKEL (reference sequence). J gave up 1 base and V 2 bases, and 3 bases lay outside the gene matches. The CDR3 consists of 15 residues.

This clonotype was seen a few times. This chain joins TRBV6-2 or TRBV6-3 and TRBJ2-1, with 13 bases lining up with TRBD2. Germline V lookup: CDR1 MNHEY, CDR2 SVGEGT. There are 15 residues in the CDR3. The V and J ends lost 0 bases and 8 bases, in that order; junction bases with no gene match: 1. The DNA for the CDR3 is TGTGCCAGCAGTTACTCAACTAGCGGGAGGGATGAGCAGTTCTTC. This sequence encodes CASSYSTSGRDEQFF.

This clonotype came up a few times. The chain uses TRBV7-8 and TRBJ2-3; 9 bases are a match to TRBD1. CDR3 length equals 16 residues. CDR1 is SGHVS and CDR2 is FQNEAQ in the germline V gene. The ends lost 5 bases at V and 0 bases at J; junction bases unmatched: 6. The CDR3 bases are TGTGCCAGCAGCACCTGGACAGGGGTTAGCACAGATACGCAGTATTTT. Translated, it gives CASSTWTGVSTDTQYF.

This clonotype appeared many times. CDR3 DNA sequence: TGTGCCAGCAGTTCGACGACGGACAGGGCTTTCTTT. Protein product: CASSSTTDRAFF. J is TRBJ1-1 and V is TRBV6-2 or TRBV6-3; 7 bases are shared with TRBD1. This CDR3 has 12 amino acids. J was trimmed by 11 bases and V by 4 bases; bases with no gene match: 7. The germline gives CDR1 MNHEY, CDR2 SVGEGT.

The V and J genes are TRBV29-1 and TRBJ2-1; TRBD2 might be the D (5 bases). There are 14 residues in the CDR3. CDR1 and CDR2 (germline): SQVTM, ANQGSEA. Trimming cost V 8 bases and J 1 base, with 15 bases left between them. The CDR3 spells CSTHSGASYNEQFF. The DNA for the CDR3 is TGCAGCACCCACAGCGGAGCATCCTACAATGAGCAGTTCTTC.

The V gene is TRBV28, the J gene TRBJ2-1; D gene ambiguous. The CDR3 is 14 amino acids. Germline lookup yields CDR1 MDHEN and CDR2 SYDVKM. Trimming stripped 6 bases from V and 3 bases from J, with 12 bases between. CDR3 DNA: TGTGCCAGCAGCTTAGGATGGGACTACAATGAGCAGTTCTTC. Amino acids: CASSLGWDYNEQFF.

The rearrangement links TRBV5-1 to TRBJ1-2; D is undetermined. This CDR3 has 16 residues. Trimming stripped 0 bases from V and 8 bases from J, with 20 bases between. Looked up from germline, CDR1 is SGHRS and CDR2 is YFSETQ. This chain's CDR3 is CASSLVPSGRSGGYTF. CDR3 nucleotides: TGCGCCAGCAGCTTGGTCCCCTCGGGTCGTTCGGGCGGCTACACCTTC.

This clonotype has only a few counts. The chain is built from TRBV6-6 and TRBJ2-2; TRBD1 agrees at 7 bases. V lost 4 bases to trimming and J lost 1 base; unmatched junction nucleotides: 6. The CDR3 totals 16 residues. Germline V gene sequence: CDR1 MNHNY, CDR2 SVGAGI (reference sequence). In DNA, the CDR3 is TGTGCCAGCAGTTTACCTAGGACAGGGAACACCGGGGAGCTGTTTTTT. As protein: CASSLPRTGNTGELFF.

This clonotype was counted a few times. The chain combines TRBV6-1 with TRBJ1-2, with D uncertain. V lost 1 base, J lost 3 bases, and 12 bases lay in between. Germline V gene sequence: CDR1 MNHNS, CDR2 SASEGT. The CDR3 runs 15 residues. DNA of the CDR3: TGTGCCAGCAGTGAAGGGGATAGTACGTACTATGGCTACACCTTC. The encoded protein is CASSEGDSTYYGYTF.

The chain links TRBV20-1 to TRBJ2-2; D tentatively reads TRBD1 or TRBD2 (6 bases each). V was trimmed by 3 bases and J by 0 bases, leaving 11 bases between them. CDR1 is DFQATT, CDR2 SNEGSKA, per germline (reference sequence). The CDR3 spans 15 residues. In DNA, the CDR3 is TGCAGTGCTAGGCCGGGGGCGGCGAACACCGGGGAGCTGTTTTTT. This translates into CSARPGAANTGELFF.

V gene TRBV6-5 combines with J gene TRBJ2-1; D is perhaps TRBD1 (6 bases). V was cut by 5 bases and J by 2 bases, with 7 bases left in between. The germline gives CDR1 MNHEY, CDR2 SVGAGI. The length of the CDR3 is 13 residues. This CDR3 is CASSRDTYNEQFF. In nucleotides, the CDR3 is TGTGCCAGCAGTCGGGACACCTACAATGAGCAGTTCTTC.

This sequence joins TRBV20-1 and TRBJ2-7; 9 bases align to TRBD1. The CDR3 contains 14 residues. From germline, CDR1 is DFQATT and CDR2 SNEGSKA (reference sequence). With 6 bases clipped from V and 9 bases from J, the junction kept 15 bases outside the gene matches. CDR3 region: CSAVPGQGRVLQYF. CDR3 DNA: TGCAGTGCAGTACCGGGACAGGGAAGGGTCCTGCAGTACTTC.

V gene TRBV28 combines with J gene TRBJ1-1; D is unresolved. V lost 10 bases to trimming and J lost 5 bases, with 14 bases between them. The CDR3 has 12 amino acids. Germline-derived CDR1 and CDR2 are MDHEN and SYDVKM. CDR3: CATSLLGTEAFF. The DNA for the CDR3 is TGTGCCACCTCATTGCTAGGGACTGAAGCTTTCTTT.

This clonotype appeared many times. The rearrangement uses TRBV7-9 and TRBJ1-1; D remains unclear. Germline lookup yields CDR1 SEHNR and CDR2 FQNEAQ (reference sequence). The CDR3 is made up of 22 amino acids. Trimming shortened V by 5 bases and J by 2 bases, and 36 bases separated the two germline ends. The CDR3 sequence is CASSNHLGLGLIYNSTNTEAFF. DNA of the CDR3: TGTGCCAGCAGCAACCACCTTGGCCTTGGCCTAATTTATAACAGTACTAACACTGAAGCTTTCTTT.

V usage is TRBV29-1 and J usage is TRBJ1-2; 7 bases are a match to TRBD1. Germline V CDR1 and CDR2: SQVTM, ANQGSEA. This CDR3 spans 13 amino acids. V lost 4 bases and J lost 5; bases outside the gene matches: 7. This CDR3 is CSVGLTGLYGYTF. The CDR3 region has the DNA TGCAGCGTTGGATTGACAGGGTTGTATGGCTACACCTTC.